Below are 11 T cell receptor beta chains sequenced from a single sample in a study of OX40 agonist ivuxolimab in advanced cancers. The table came from immunoSEQ multiplex PCR; TCRdb's copy has only in-frame clones and leaves some out. Of about 83,000 clones listed, approximately 79% were seen once; the top ten hold approximately 1.7%. Specimen: CD4+ or CD8+ T cells sorted from blood, collected in a trial of the OX40 agonist ivuxolimab. The receptors stem from an adult with an advanced solid tumor such as melanoma, head and neck, liver or kidney cancer.

The chain combines TRBV27 with TRBJ1-2, with 8 positions matching TRBD1. The CDR3 consists of 12 residues. V lost 8 bases and J lost 3; bases outside the gene matches: 2. Per germline, CDR1 MNHEY and CDR2 SMNVEV (reference sequence). CDR3 sequence (DNA): TGTGCCAGCGCGGACAGGGACTATGGCTACACCTTC. This gives the protein CASADRDYGYTF.

This chain connects TRBV2 to TRBJ1-2; D remains unclear. Germline lookup yields CDR1 SNHLY and CDR2 FYNNEI. V lost 2 bases and J lost 4, with 17 bases in between. The CDR3 is 16 amino acids. This chain's CDR3 is CASSESGWEETYGYTF. CDR3 DNA: TGTGCCAGCAGTGAATCCGGTTGGGAAGAGACCTATGGCTACACCTTC. Filled out from reference TRBV2 and TRBJ1-2, the complete variable domain reads EPEVTQTPSHQVTQMGQEVILRCVPISNHLYFYWYRQILGQKVEFLVSFYNNEISEKSEIFDDQFSVERPDGSNFTLKIRSTKLEDSAMYFCASSESGWEETYGYTFGSGTRLTVV.

The chain has TRBV7-9 and TRBJ2-7, with 7 nucleotides matching TRBD1. CDR3 size: 13 residues. Trimming removed 1 base from V and 5 bases from J; junction bases left unmatched: 2. CDR1 SEHNR and CDR2 FQNEAQ come from the germline V gene (reference sequence). The CDR3 reads CASSLDRGNEQYF. CDR3 DNA: TGTGCCAGCAGCTTAGACAGGGGAAACGAGCAGTACTTC.

The chain recombines TRBV7-2 with TRBJ2-3, with D unresolved. This CDR3 is 14 amino acids long. Trimming took off 1 base at V and 2 bases at J, with 7 bases between the two ends. From germline, CDR1 is SGHTA and CDR2 FQGNSA. In DNA, the CDR3 is TGTGCCAGCAGCTTAGGGTTTGCCACAGATACGCAGTATTTT. Protein product: CASSLGFATDTQYF.

Only a few counts were recorded for this clone. The J gene is TRBJ2-7, the V gene TRBV7-9; D remains ambiguous. V was clipped by 0 bases and J by 2 bases, with 5 bases between them. The CDR3 extends over 13 amino acids. Germline V gene data show CDR1 as SEHNR and CDR2 as FQNEAQ (reference sequence). CDR3 amino acids: CASSLAQPYEQYF. The CDR3 coding sequence is TGTGCCAGCAGCTTAGCCCAACCCTACGAGCAGTACTTC.

Here the CDR3 DNA reads TGTGCCAGCAGCCCTCGTTATCGCCGGGATGAGCAGTTCTTC. It specifies CASSPRYRRDEQFF. This sequence joins TRBV7-2 and TRBJ2-1; D is unresolved. Looked up from germline, CDR1 is SGHTA and CDR2 is FQGNSA. The CDR3 contains 14 residues. Trimming removed 5 bases from V and 8 bases from J, with 16 bases in between.

This clone was detected only once. This sequence joins TRBV7-2 and TRBJ2-2, with no clear D. This CDR3 region has 14 residues. Trimming shortened V by 3 bases and J by 3 bases, and 8 bases separated the two germline ends. Looked up from germline, CDR1 is SGHTA and CDR2 is FQGNSA. CDR3 amino acids: CASSFSVDTGELFF. In nucleotides, the CDR3 is TGTGCCAGCAGCTTTTCCGTGGACACCGGGGAGCTGTTTTTT.

The gene calls are TRBV28 and TRBJ2-3; 7 bases are shared with TRBD1. Germline assignment: CDR1 MDHEN and CDR2 SYDVKM. V shed 10 bases and J 0 bases; nucleotides not matched to a gene: 7. The CDR3 extends over 14 amino acids. The DNA for the CDR3 is TGTGCCACGCACCGGGACAGAAGCACAGATACGCAGTATTTT. This sequence encodes CATHRDRSTDTQYF.

The V and J genes are TRBV7-2 and TRBJ1-4; D gene ambiguous. Trimming pared 1 base from V and 5 bases from J, leaving 11 bases between. CDR1 and CDR2 (germline): SGHTA, FQGNSA. CDR3 size: 15 residues. CDR3 DNA: TGTGCCAGCAGCTTAGTATCTGGAAGCAATGAAAAACTGTTTTTT. Encoded protein: CASSLVSGSNEKLFF.

The V and J genes are TRBV11-2 and TRBJ1-4; TRBD1 aligns across 10 bases. The germline gives CDR1 SGHAT, CDR2 FQNNGV. The V gene end was trimmed by 1 base and the J gene end by 7 bases; junction bases not matched to a gene: 6. This CDR3 contains 16 residues. CDR3 bases: TGTGCCAGCAGCTTAGGATCTGGGACAGGGGCTGAAAAACTGTTTTTT. The encoded protein is CASSLGSGTGAEKLFF.

J is TRBJ1-2 and V is TRBV11-2; TRBD1 aligns across 9 bases. The J segment lost 4 bases and the V segment lost 6 bases, leaving 6 bases of the junction unmatched. The germline gives CDR1 SGHAT, CDR2 FQNNGV. This CDR3 region has 14 residues. CDR3 protein: CASSLQGAGYGYTF. CDR3 DNA sequence: TGTGCCAGCAGTTTACAGGGGGCTGGCTATGGCTACACCTTC.